The source of this T cell receptor (beta chain) is a study of T cells in tuberculosis. As for the study in general: T cells were selected with CD1B tetramers loaded with glucose monomycolate.

V was cut by 6 bases and J by 3 bases, with 9 bases left in between. The CDR3 totals 13 residues. CDR1 is MNHEY and CDR2 is SVGAGI in the germline V gene. TCRdb keeps only in-frame clones here, not all; method: immunoSEQ multiplex PCR. Of 37,000 or so clones listed, 90% to 95% were seen once; the top ten hold 9.5% to 13%. At study entry, adolescents had tuberculin skin tests and IGRA screening. Unsorted cryopreserved PBMC were sequenced, averaging around 100,000 T cells per clinical donor. The TCR comes from a donor aged 10-29 years with latent tuberculosis or without tuberculosis infection. Some clones in this sample may be carry-over from other donors' samples. Specimen: PBMCs. The chain couples TRBV6-5 to TRBJ1-5, with a weak D call TRBD1 (5 bases). The CDR3 protein is CASSQGHNQPQHF. In DNA form, the CDR3 reads TGTGCCAGCAGCCAAGGACACAATCAGCCCCAGCATTTT.